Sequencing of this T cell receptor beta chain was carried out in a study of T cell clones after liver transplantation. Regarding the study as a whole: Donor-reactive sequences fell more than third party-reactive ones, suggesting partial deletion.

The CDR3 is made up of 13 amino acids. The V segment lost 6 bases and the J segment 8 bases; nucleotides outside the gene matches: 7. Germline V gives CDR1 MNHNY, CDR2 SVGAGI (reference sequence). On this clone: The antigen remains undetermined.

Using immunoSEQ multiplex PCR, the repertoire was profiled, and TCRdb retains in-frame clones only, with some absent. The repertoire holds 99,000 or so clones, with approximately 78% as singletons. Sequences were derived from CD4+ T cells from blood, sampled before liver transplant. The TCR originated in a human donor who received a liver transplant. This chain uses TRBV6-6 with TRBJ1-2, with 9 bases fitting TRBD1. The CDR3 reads CASSLGQGRGYTF. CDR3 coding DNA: TGTGCCAGCAGCTTGGGACAGGGCAGGGGCTACACCTTC.